Below, one T cell receptor (beta chain) is given with its context. This CDR3 comprises 16 residues. Germline CDR1 and CDR2: SGHNT and YENEEA. The V gene end was trimmed by 5 bases and the J gene end by 5 bases; junction bases not matched to a gene: 12. The data derive from a study of blood T cell repertoires in COVID-19. In the study overall: Some COVID-19 samples were acute and others convalescent; all came from the United States, Italy and Spain.

Per the study methods: Scientists estimated how many nucleated cells there were by amplifying reference gene primers. The assay was immunoSEQ multiplex PCR, and TCRdb's table has in-frame clones only and misses some. The DNA gave D and trimming, while V, J and clone size come from that table. The sample lists about 430,000 clones, 88% seen once, with 0.95% to 1% in the top ten. The sequenced sample was PBMCs or T cells enriched from blood (not recorded which). This chain joins TRBV11-3 and TRBJ2-1, with 7 positions matching TRBD2. This TCR came from a woman in her 30s with acute COVID-19. The CDR3 loop is CASSRHGTRGDNEQFF. The CDR3 region has the DNA TGTGCCAGCAGCCGTCACGGGACCCGGGGGGACAATGAGCAGTTCTTC.